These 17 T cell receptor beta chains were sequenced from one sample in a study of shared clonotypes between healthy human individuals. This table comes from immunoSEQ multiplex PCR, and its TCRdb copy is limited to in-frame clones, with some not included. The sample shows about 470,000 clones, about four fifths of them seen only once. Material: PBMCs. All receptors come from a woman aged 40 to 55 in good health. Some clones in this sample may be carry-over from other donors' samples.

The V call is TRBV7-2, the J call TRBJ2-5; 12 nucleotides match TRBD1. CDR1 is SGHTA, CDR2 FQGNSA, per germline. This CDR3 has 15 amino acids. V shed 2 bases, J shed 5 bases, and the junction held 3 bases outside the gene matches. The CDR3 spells CASSLPGQGAETQYF. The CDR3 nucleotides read TGTGCCAGCAGCTTACCGGGACAGGGGGCGGAGACCCAGTACTTC.

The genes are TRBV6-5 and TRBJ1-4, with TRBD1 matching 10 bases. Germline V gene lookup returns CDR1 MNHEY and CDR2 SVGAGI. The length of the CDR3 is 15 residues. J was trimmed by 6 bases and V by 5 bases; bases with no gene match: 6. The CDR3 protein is CASSAAGTGDEKLFF. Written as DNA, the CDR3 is TGTGCCAGCAGTGCTGCCGGGACAGGGGATGAAAAACTGTTTTTT.

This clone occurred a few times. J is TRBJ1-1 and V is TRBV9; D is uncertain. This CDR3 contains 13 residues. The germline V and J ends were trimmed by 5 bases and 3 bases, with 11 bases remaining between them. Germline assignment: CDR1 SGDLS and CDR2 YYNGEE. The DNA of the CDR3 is TGTGCCAGCAGTCAAACTCCGGACACTGAAGCTTTCTTT. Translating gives CASSQTPDTEAFF.

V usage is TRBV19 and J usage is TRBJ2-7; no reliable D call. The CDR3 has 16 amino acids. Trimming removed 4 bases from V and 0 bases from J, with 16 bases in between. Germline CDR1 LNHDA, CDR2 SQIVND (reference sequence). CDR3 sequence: CASSTSGVPSSYEQYF. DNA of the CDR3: TGTGCCAGTAGTACCTCAGGAGTTCCCAGCTCCTACGAGCAGTACTTC.

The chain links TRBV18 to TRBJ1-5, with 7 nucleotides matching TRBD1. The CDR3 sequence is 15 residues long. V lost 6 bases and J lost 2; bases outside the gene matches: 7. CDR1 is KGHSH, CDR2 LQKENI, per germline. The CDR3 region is CASSPRGNGNQPQHF. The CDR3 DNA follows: TGTGCCAGCTCGCCCAGGGGGAACGGCAATCAGCCCCAGCATTTT.

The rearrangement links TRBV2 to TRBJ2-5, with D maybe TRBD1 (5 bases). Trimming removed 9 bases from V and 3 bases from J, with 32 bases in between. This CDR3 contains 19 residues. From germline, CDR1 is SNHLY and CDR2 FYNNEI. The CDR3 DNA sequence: TGTGCCAGTGACGCCCTGACGACAACCTCAGGACAAGGAAAAGAGACCCAGTACTTC. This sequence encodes CASDALTTTSGQGKETQYF.

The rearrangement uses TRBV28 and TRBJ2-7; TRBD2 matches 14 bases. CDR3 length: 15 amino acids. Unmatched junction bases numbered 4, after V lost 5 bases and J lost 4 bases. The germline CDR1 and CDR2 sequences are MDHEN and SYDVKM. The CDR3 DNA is TGTGCCAGCAGTACTAGACTAGCGGGAGGGTACGAGCAGTACTTC. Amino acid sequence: CASSTRLAGGYEQYF.

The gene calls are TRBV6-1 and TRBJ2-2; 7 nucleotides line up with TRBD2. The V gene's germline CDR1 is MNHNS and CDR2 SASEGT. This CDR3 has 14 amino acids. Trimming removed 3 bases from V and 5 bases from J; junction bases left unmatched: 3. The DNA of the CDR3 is TGTGCCAGCAGTGAGGGAGGGCCGACCGGGGAGCTGTTTTTT. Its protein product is CASSEGGPTGELFF.

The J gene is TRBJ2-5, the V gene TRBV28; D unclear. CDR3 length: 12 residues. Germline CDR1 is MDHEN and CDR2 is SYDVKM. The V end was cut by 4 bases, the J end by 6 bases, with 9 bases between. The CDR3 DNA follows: TGTGCCAGCAGTTCGTTAACGAAGACCCAGTACTTC. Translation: CASSSLTKTQYF.

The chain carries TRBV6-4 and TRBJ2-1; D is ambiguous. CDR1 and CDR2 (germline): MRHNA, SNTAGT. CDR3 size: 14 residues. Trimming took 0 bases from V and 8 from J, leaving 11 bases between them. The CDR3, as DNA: TGTGCCAGCAGTGACTCGAGGACCGCGGATGAGCAGTTCTTC. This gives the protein CASSDSRTADEQFF.

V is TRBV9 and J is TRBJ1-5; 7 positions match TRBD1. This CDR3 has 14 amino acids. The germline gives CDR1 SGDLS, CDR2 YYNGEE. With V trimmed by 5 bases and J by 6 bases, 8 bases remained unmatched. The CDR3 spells CASSSDREGQPQHF. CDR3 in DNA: TGTGCCAGCAGTTCAGACAGGGAGGGTCAGCCCCAGCATTTT.

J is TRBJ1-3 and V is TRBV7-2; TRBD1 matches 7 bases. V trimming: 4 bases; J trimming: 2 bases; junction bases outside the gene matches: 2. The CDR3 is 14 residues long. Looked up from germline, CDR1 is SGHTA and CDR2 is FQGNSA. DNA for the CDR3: TGTGCCAGCAGCTACACAGGGGCTGGAAACACCATATATTTT. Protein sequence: CASSYTGAGNTIYF. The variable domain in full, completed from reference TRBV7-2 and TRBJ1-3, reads GAGVSQSPSNKVTEKGKDVELRCDPISGHTALYWYRQSLGQGLEFLIYFQGNSAPDKSGLPSDRFSAERTGGSVSTLTIQRTQQEDSAVYLCASSYTGAGNTIYFGEGSWLTVV.

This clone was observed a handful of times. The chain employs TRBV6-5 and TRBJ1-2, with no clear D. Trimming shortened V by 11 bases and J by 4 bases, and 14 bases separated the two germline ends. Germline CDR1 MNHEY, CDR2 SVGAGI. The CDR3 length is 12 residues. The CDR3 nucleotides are TGTGCCGTTCAAAAGGGTGGCTATGGCTACACCTTC. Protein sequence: CAVQKGGYGYTF.

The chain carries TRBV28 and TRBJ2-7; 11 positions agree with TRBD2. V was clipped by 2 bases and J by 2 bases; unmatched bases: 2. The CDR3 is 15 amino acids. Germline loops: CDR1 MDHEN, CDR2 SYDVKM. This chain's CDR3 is CASSLDSGRAYEQYF. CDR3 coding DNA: TGTGCCAGCAGTTTAGATAGCGGGAGGGCCTACGAGCAGTACTTC.

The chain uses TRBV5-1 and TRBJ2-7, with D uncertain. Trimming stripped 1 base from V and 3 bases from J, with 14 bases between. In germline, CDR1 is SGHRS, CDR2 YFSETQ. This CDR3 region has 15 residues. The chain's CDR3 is CASSLPGSPSYEQYF. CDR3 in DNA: TGCGCCAGCAGCTTGCCCGGCAGTCCAAGCTACGAGCAGTACTTC.

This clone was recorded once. The CDR3 here is CASSTTGQDYEQYF. The CDR3 nucleotides are TGTGCCAGTAGTACTACGGGACAGGATTATGAGCAGTACTTC. The rearrangement uses TRBV19 and TRBJ2-7; TRBD1 aligns across 8 bases. The CDR3 has 14 amino acids. From germline, CDR1 is LNHDA and CDR2 SQIVND (reference sequence). V was pared by 4 bases and J by 7 bases, with 9 bases of the junction left unmatched. Full variable domain (remainder filled in from reference TRBV19 and TRBJ2-7): DGGITQSPKYLFRKEGQNVTLSCEQNLNHDAMYWYRQDPGQGLRLIYYSQIVNDFQKGDIAEGYSVSREKKESFPLTVTSAQKNPTAFYLCASSTTGQDYEQYFGPGTRLTVT.

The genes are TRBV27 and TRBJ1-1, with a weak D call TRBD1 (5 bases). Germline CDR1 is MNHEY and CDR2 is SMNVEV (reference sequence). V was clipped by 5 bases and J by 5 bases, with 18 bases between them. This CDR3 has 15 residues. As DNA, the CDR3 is TGTGCCAGCAGTACCCCGGCGGGCGAGGGGACTGAAGCTTTCTTT. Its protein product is CASSTPAGEGTEAFF.